The 5 T cell receptor beta chains listed next were all sequenced from one sample in a study of blood T cell repertoires in COVID-19. Measured with immunoSEQ multiplex PCR; TCRdb has only the in-frame clones, and not every one. Here the sample spans 100,000 to 120,000 clones, 75% to 80% being singletons. Specimen: peripheral blood. The receptors shown here come from a woman of 80 years or more with active or convalescent COVID-19.

This clone was observed a single time. The rearrangement uses TRBV12-3 or TRBV12-4 and TRBJ1-5; possibly TRBD1 for D (6 bases). Trimming removed 6 bases at V and 6 bases at J, with 12 bases between. The CDR3 loop spans 13 amino acids. The CDR3 coding sequence is TGTGCCAGCAGCTCCACGACAGGTCAGCCCCAGCATTTT. Protein product: CASSSTTGQPQHF.

In nucleotides, the CDR3 is TGTGCCACCAGCAGAGGGACAGGTTTATCCCACAATGAGCAGTTCTTC. It codes for CATSRGTGLSHNEQFF. The rearrangement links TRBV15 to TRBJ2-1, with 7 bases identical to TRBD1. From germline, CDR1 is LNHNV and CDR2 YYDKDF (reference sequence). Trimming cost V 1 base and J 5 bases; bases outside gene matches: 8. The CDR3 spans 16 residues. The whole variable domain, remainder taken from reference TRBV15 and TRBJ2-1, is DAMVIQNPRYQVTQFGKPVTLSCSQTLNHNVMYWYQQKSSQAPKLLFHYYDKDFNNEADTPDNFQSRRPNTSFCFLDIRSPGLGDTAMYLCATSRGTGLSHNEQFFGPGTRLTVL.

The CDR3 spells CASSTAGEGKNIQYF. CDR3 nucleotide sequence: TGTGCCAGCAGTACAGCGGGAGAGGGGAAAAACATTCAGTACTTC. V gene TRBV28 combines with J gene TRBJ2-4; TRBD2 aligns across 8 bases. Germline V CDR1 and CDR2: MDHEN, SYDVKM. The CDR3 is 15 amino acids. The V and J ends lost 5 bases and 4 bases, in that order; junction bases with no gene match: 7.

The chain has TRBV15 and TRBJ2-7; D unresolved. The ends were cut back, 0 bases at V and 5 bases at J, with 11 bases in the middle. Germline-derived CDR1 and CDR2 are LNHNV and YYDKDF (reference sequence). This CDR3 comprises 14 residues. This CDR3 reads CATSRDLVSDEQYF. The CDR3 nucleotides are TGTGCCACCAGCAGAGATTTAGTGTCTGACGAGCAGTACTTC.

The J gene is TRBJ1-1, the V gene TRBV7-6; TRBD1 aligns across 9 bases. Trimming took 5 bases from V and 0 from J; bases not matched to a gene: 4. The CDR3 extends over 15 amino acids. Germline lookup yields CDR1 SGHVS and CDR2 FNYEAQ. DNA for the CDR3: TGTGCCAGCAGCCTTGGACAGGGGATGAACACTGAAGCTTTCTTT. It yields the protein CASSLGQGMNTEAFF.